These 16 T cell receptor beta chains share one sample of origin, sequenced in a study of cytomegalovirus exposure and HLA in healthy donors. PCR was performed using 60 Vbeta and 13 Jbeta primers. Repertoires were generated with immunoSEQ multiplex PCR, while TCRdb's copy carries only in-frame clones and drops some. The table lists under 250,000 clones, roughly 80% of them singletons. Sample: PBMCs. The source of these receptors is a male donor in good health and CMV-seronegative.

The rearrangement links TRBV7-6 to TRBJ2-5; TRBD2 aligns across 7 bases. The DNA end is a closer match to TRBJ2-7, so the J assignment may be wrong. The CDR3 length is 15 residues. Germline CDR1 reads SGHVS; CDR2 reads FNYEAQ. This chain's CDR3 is CASSSPGAGDYEQYF. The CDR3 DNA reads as TGTGCCAGCAGCTCCCCCGGTGCGGGAGACTACGAGCAGTACTTC.

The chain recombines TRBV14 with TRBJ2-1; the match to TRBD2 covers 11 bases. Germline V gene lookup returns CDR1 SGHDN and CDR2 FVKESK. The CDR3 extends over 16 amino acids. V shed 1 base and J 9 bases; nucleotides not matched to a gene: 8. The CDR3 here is CASSQGVAGGRGEQFF. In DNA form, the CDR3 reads TGTGCCAGCAGCCAAGGAGTAGCGGGAGGGCGGGGTGAGCAGTTCTTC. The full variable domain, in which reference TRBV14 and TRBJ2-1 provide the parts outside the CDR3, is EAGVTQFPSHSVIEKGQTVTLRCDPISGHDNLYWYRRVMGKEIKFLLHFVKESKQDESGMPNNRFLAERTGGTYSTLKVQPAELEDSGVYFCASSQGVAGGRGEQFFGPGTRLTVL.

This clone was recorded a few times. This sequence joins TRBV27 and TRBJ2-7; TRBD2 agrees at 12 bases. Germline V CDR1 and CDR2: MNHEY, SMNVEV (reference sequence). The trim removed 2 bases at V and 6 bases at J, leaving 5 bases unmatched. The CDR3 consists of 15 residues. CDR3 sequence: CASSLTSGRNSEQYF. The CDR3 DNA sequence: TGTGCCAGCAGTTTAACTAGCGGGAGGAACTCCGAGCAGTACTTC.

The CDR3 DNA reads TGTGCCAGCGCCCGGGAGGGGGGAGAGACCCAGTACTTC. Protein: CASAREGGETQYF. V usage is TRBV2 and J usage is TRBJ2-5; 8 nucleotides agree with TRBD2. Looked up from germline, CDR1 is SNHLY and CDR2 is FYNNEI. With 8 bases clipped from V and 4 bases from J, the junction kept 6 bases outside the gene matches. The CDR3 totals 13 residues. Supplemented by reference TRBV2 and TRBJ2-5, the full variable domain reads EPEVTQTPSHQVTQMGQEVILRCVPISNHLYFYWYRQILGQKVEFLVSFYNNEISEKSEIFDDQFSVERPDGSNFTLKIRSTKLEDSAMYFCASAREGGETQYFGPGTRLLVL.

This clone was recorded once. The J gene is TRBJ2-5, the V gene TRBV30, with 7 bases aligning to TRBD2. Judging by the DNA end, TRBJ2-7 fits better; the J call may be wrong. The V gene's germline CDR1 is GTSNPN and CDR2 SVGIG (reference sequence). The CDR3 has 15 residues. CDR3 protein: CAWSVRGGGPYEQYF. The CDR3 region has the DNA TGTGCCTGGAGTGTACGGGGCGGGGGACCCTACGAGCAGTACTTC.

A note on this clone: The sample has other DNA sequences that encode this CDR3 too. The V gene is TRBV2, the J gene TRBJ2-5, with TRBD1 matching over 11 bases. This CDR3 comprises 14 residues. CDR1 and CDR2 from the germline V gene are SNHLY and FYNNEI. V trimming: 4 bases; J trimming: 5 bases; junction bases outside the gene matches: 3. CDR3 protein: CASSGDRGWETQYF. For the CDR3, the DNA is TGTGCCAGCAGTGGGGACAGGGGGTGGGAGACCCAGTACTTC.

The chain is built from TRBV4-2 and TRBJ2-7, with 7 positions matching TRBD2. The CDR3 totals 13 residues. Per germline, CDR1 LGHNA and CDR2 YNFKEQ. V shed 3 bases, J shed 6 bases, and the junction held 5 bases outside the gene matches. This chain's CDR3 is CASSHTGGSEQYF. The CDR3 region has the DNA TGTGCCAGCAGCCACACCGGGGGGAGCGAGCAGTACTTC.

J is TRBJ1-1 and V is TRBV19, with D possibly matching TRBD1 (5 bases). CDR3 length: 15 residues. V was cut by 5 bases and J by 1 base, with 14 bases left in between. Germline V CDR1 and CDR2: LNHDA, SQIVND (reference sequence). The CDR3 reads CASSLAGTGNTEAFF. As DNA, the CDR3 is TGTGCCAGTAGTTTGGCGGGGACGGGGAACACTGAAGCTTTCTTT.

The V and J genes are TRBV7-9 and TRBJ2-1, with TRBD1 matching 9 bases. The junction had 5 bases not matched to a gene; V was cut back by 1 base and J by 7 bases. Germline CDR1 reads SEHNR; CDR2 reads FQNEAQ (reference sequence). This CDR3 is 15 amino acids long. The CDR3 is CASSLGPTGGNEQFF. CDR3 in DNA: TGTGCCAGCAGCTTAGGCCCGACAGGGGGTAATGAGCAGTTCTTC.

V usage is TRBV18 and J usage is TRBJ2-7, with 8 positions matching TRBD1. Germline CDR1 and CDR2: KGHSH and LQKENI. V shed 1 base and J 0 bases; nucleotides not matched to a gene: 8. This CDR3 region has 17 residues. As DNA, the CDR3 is TGTGCCAGCTCACCACTTCCCCAGGGGGCTATCTCCTACGAGCAGTACTTC. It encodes CASSPLPQGAISYEQYF.

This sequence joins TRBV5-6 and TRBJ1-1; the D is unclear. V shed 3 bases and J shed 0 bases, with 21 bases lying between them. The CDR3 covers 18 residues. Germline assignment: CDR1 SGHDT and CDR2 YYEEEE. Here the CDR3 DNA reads TGTGCCAGCAGCTCAACACACCGCGCGGATAGCATGAACACTGAAGCTTTCTTT. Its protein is CASSSTHRADSMNTEAFF. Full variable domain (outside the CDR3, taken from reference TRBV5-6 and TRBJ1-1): DAGVTQSPTHLIKTRGQQVTLRCSPKSGHDTVSWYQQALGQGPQFIFQYYEEEERQRGNFPDRFSGHQFPNYSSELNVNALLLGDSALYLCASSSTHRADSMNTEAFFGQGTRLTVV.

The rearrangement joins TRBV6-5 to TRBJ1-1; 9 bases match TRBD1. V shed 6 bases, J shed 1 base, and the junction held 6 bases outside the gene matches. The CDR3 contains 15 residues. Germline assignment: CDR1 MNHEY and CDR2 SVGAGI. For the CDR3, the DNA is TGTGCCAGCAGAACACAGGGGGCGCCGAACACTGAAGCTTTCTTT. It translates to CASRTQGAPNTEAFF.

Written as DNA, the CDR3 is TGTGCCAGTAGTATCTTATCCGGGGGAACAATGAACACTGAAGCTTTCTTT. It encodes CASSILSGGTMNTEAFF. This rearrangement joins TRBV19 to TRBJ1-1; the D gene is possibly TRBD1 (5 bases). V dropped 3 bases and J dropped 0 bases, with 17 bases sitting between them. CDR1 LNHDA and CDR2 SQIVND come from the germline V gene (reference sequence). This CDR3 comprises 17 residues.

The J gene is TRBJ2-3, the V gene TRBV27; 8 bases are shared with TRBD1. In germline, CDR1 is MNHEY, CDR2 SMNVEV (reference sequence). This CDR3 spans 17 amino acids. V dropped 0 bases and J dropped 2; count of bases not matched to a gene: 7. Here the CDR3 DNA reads TGTGCCAGCAGTTTATCGACAGGGGACCGGTCCACAGATACGCAGTATTTT. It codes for CASSLSTGDRSTDTQYF.

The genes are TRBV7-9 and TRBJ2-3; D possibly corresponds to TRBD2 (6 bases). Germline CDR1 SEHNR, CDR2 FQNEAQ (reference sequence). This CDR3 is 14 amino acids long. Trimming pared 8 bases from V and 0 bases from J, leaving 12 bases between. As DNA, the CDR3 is TGTGCCAGCCGCAGCGGGTCTAGCACAGATACGCAGTATTTT. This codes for CASRSGSSTDTQYF.

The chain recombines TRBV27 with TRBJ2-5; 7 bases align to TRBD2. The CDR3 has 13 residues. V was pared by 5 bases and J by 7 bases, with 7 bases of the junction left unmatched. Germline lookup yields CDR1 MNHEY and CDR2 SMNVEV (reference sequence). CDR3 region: CASSRGELGTQYF. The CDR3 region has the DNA TGTGCCAGCAGTCGGGGGGAGCTAGGGACCCAGTACTTC.